Listed here is a single T cell receptor (beta chain). The antigen is not known. J lost 2 bases, V lost 5 bases, and 5 bases had no gene match. This CDR3 spans 14 amino acids. Germline-derived CDR1 and CDR2 are SGHNT and YENEEA. The sample originates from a study of OX40 agonist ivuxolimab in advanced cancers. Study details: Those treated in dose escalation had hepatocellular carcinoma, melanoma, renal cell cancer or head and neck cancer.

The study sampled blood at baseline, cycle 4 day 1, and cycle 7 day 1. Notes on the study in general: Clonal expansion among partial responders at 0.1-3.0 mg/kg ranked near the lowest.

Using immunoSEQ multiplex PCR, the repertoire was profiled, and TCRdb retains in-frame clones only, with some absent. The sample records approximately 58,000 clones, under 90% being singletons. The TCR comes from an adult with an advanced solid tumor such as melanoma, head and neck, liver or kidney cancer. The chain is built from TRBV11-3 and TRBJ1-1; 7 nucleotides match TRBD1. The sequencing used CD4+ or CD8+ T cells sorted from blood, collected in a trial of the OX40 agonist ivuxolimab. This CDR3 reads CASSLSGGNTEAFF. DNA of the CDR3: TGTGCCAGCAGCCTATCAGGGGGTAACACTGAAGCTTTCTTT. Supplemented by reference TRBV11-3 and TRBJ1-1, the full variable domain reads EAGVVQSPRYKIIEKKQPVAFWCNPISGHNTLYWYLQNLGQGPELLIRYENEEAVDDSQLPKDRFSAERLKGVDSTLKIQPAELGDSAVYLCASSLSGGNTEAFFGQGTRLTVV.